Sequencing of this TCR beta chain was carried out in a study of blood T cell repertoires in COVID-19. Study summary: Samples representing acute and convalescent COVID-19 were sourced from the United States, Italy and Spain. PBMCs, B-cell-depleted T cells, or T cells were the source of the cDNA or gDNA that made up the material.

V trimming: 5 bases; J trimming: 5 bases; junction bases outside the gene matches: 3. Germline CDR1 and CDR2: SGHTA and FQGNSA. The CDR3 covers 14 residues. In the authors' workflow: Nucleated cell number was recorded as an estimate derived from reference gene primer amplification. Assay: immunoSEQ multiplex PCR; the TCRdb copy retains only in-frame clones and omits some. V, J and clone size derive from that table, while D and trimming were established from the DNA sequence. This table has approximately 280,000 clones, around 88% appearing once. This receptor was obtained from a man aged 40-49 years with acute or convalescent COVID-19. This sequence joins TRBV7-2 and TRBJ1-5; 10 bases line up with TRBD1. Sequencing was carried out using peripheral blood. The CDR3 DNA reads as TGTGCCAGCAGCATGACAGGGGGCGATCAGCCCCAGCATTTT. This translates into CASSMTGGDQPQHF.